The rows below give T cell receptor beta chains drawn from one sample of a study of early T cells in non-severe SARS-CoV-2 infection. TCRdb re-called the 5' RACE reads through MiXCR, storing one row per CDR3 protein. The table records some 46,000 distinct CDR3 sequences, roughly 6.6% of them present only once. The material was whole blood, obtained at baseline. The receptor source for this set is an adult who was a healthcare worker with PCR-confirmed SARS-CoV-2 infection or an uninfected control (not recorded which). CDR3s include the opening cysteine and the closing phenylalanine or tryptophan. A D gene is named only where the DNA matches it firmly. Expanded clones are given a class, and other clones once, few, many or no size at all.

many,TRBV28,TRBD1,TRBJ2-7,TGTGCCAGCAGCCTACCCCCCGGGGGACAGGTCAGAGACTACGAGCAGTACTTC,CASSLPPGGQVRDYEQYF
many,TRBV7-6,-,TRBJ1-2,TGTGCCAGCAGCTTAGGGTCGGCAGGGGATGGCTACACCTTC,CASSLGSAGDGYTF
few,TRBV2,-,TRBJ2-3,TGTGCCAGCAGTGAAGCTGAGGATACGCAGTATTTT,CASSEAEDTQYF
-,TRBV10-3,TRBD2,TRBJ2-3,TGTGCCATCAGTGAGTCGACTAGCGGGCCTGTTAGTAAGCAGTATTTT,CAISESTSGPVSKQYF
many,TRBV20-1,TRBD1,TRBJ1-5,TGCAGTGCTAGAAGGGACAGAGGTCAGCCCCAGCATTTT,CSARRDRGQPQHF
-,TRBV4-3,TRBD2,TRBJ2-3,TGCGCCAGCAGCCAAGAGCCCTATAGCGGGGGGGTAACAGATACGCAGTATTTT,CASSQEPYSGGVTDTQYF
many,TRBV6-6,-,TRBJ1-2,TGTGCCAGCTCGTATTCAGGAGGCGGGCTAAATAACTATGGCTACACCTTC,CASSYSGGGLNNYGYTF
few,TRBV20-1,-,TRBJ2-4,TGCAGTGCTGGGGACAACCTCGAGGGCATTCAGTACTTC,CSAGDNLEGIQYF
many,TRBV12-3/TRBV12-4,TRBD1,TRBJ2-5,TGTGCCAGCAGTCAGACGGAGCCGGGACAGGGGACGTACCAAGAGACCCAGTACTTC,CASSQTEPGQGTYQETQYF
many,TRBV20-1,TRBD1,TRBJ2-1,TGCAGTGCTAGAGATTTGACAGGGGGCCCCCATGAGCAGTTCTTC,CSARDLTGGPHEQFF
many,TRBV6-6,-,TRBJ2-5,TGTGCCAGCAGTTACTCGGGGTCCCCTACGCAGACCCAGTACTTC,CASSYSGSPTQTQYF
many,TRBV5-4,TRBD1,TRBJ2-5,TGTGCCAGCAGCTTGGGGGACAGGGGAGGTATCTTAGAAGAGACCCAGTACTTC,CASSLGDRGGILEETQYF
many,TRBV12-3/TRBV12-4,-,TRBJ2-7,TGTGCCAGCAGTTCCCCAGGGTTCGAGCAGTACTTC,CASSSPGFEQYF
many,TRBV20-1,TRBD2,TRBJ2-5,TGCAGTGCTATAGGGACTAGCGGGGAGACCCAGTACTTC,CSAIGTSGETQYF
many,TRBV5-1,TRBD1,TRBJ1-1,TGCGCCAGCAGCACGGGACAGTTGGGGTCCACTGAAGCTTTCTTT,CASSTGQLGSTEAFF
many,TRBV7-6,TRBD2,TRBJ2-1,TGTGCCAGCAGCTTAAATCCCGGACTAGCGGAATACAATGAGCAGTTCTTC,CASSLNPGLAEYNEQFF
many,TRBV25-1,-,TRBJ2-5,TGTGCCAGCAGTGAATCCCCATTAGGGGAGCGCCAAGAGACCCAGTACTTC,CASSESPLGERQETQYF
many,TRBV7-9,-,TRBJ1-1,TGTGCCAGCAGCATTCACCACGAAGCTTTCTTT,CASSIHHEAFF
many,TRBV5-4,-,TRBJ2-1,TGTGCCAGCAGCCACCCGCGGACTTCTGAGCAGTTCTTC,CASSHPRTSEQFF
-,TRBV15,-,TRBJ1-6,TGTGCCACCAGCAGTGAGGGGGTTGGATCACCCCTCCACTTT,CATSSEGVGSPLHF
many,TRBV10-2,-,TRBJ1-2,TGCGCCAGCAGTGAAGGGCCAGGGGCCTCCTCGAGCTACACCTTC,CASSEGPGASSSYTF
few,TRBV19,TRBD2,TRBJ2-2,TGTGCCAGTAGTATTCGGATACTAGCGGAAACCGGGGAGCTGTTTTTT,CASSIRILAETGELFF
few,TRBV5-1,TRBD1,TRBJ2-7,TGCGCCAGCAGCACGGGACAGGGGCTGGACGAGCAGTACTTC,CASSTGQGLDEQYF
-,TRBV7-3,-,TRBJ2-1,TGTGCCAGCAGCTTAACGGGCCAGCGTGAGCAGTTCTTC,CASSLTGQREQFF
many,TRBV11-2,-,TRBJ2-7,TGTGCCAGCAGCAGGCTCCTCTACGAGCAGTACTTC,CASSRLLYEQYF
-,TRBV6-1,-,TRBJ1-6,TGTGCCAGTTTCGAAAAACCCAATTCACCCCTCCACTTT,CASFEKPNSPLHF
-,TRBV6-1,TRBD1,TRBJ1-5,TGTGCCAGCAGTGAGCCCCCCAGGACAGGGGCTAGCAATCAGCCCCAGCATTTT,CASSEPPRTGASNQPQHF
many,TRBV7-2,-,TRBJ1-5,TGTGCCAGCAGCGTCGACGGGCCCCAGCATTTT,CASSVDGPQHF
many,TRBV11-2,-,TRBJ2-7,TGTGCCAGCAGCTTAGGCTTGGGAGGCGAGCAGTACTTC,CASSLGLGGEQYF
many,TRBV28,-,TRBJ1-1,TGTGCCAGCAGTTTCCTCCGTGGGGGAGGCGTCACTGAAGCTTTCTTT,CASSFLRGGGVTEAFF
many,TRBV7-9,TRBD1,TRBJ1-4,TGTGCCAGCAGCTTATCCGGAAGGACAGGGGAAAAACTGTTTTTT,CASSLSGRTGEKLFF
-,TRBV7-9,-,TRBJ1-5,TGTGCCAGCAGCTTATATACTCCGTTGGGACTAGGGGTTTCCGTCAATCAGCCCCAGCATTTT,CASSLYTPLGLGVSVNQPQHF
-,TRBV30,-,TRBJ2-7,TGTGCCGGGGAAGAGGCTCCCCTCGGAGACGAGCAGTACTTC,CAGEEAPLGDEQYF
many,TRBV11-2,-,TRBJ2-6,TGTGCCAGCAGCTCCACAGAGTATCACTCTGGGGCCAACGTCCTGACTTTC,CASSSTEYHSGANVLTF
-,TRBV20-1,-,TRBJ2-1,TGCAGTGCTACGGACCCTTACAATGAGCAGTTCTTC,CSATDPYNEQFF
many,TRBV5-5,-,TRBJ2-7,TGTGCCGGCATGTGGGCCCCCAGCTCCTACGAGCAGTACTTC,CAGMWAPSSYEQYF
-,TRBV25-1,-,TRBJ2-1,TGTGCCAGCAGTGGATTCCAGGGCGATGGGGATGAGCAGTTCTTC,CASSGFQGDGDEQFF
many,TRBV10-2,TRBD2,TRBJ2-1,TGCGCCAGCAAAAGACTAGCGGGGGGCCCCTCCTACAATGAGCAGTTCTTC,CASKRLAGGPSYNEQFF
many,TRBV6-5,-,TRBJ1-1,TGTGCCAGCAGTCCCGGGGAAGGGACGGCTTTCTTT,CASSPGEGTAFF
-,TRBV9,-,TRBJ2-3,TGTGCCAAAGCAAGAAGTAGCACAGATACGCAGTATTTT,CAKARSSTDTQYF
few,TRBV10-1,-,TRBJ2-1,TGCGCCAGCAGTTTACGGGGCGGCAATGAGCAGTTCTTC,CASSLRGGNEQFF
-,TRBV20-1,TRBD1,TRBJ2-5,TGCAGTGCTAGCGACTTTTTCCCGGGACAGGTCACCCCAGAGACCCAGTACTTC,CSASDFFPGQVTPETQYF
many,TRBV7-6,TRBD1,TRBJ1-2,TGTGCCAGCAGCGTCGGACAGGGAGTAGGATATGGCTACACCTTC,CASSVGQGVGYGYTF
-,TRBV6-2/TRBV6-3,TRBD1,TRBJ2-1,TGTGCCAGCAGTTACTCGGAAAGGGACAGGGCTAGGTTC,CASSYSERDRARF
-,TRBV7-3,-,TRBJ2-1,TGTGCCAGCAGTTTCGGGACTGCGAGTATGCAGTTCTTC,CASSFGTASMQFF